A single T cell receptor (beta chain) is shown here with its context. The antigen is not known. V lost 6 bases and J lost 6, with 16 bases in between. There are 14 residues in the CDR3. Germline assignment: CDR1 MNHNY and CDR2 SVGAGI (reference sequence). Measured with immunoSEQ multiplex PCR; TCRdb has only the in-frame clones, and not every one. The top ten hold 0.22% of the sample, which has around 40,000 clones, approximately 95% seen once. The data were taken from a study of graft-versus-host responses after intestinal transplantation. For the study at large: The study gave all recipients anti-thymocyte globulin induction, then tacrolimus and steroids for roughly 3 years.

Study-wide results and limits: Early post-transplant falls in HvG clones accompanied the peak levels of circulating GvH clones. Recipient bone marrow held GvH clones, some seen earlier in ileum or blood.

The V and J genes are TRBV6-6 and TRBJ2-3; the D gene could be TRBD1 or TRBD2 (6 bases each). The receptor comes from a human donor who was the organ donor for an intestinal transplant. The sample was unstimulated CD4+ T cells sorted from spleen or lymph node cells, taken before transplant. The CDR3 DNA reads as TGTGCCAGCAGCCCGACGGGGGCCCCCGATACGCAGTATTTT. It encodes CASSPTGAPDTQYF.